This T cell receptor beta chain emerged from a study of CD8 T cells in ankylosing spondylitis. TCRdb fed the 5' RACE reads into MiXCR, producing one record per CDR3 protein. In the table there are approximately 210,000 distinct CDR3 sequences, around 13% of which are singletons. The germline V gene encodes CDR1 LGHDT and CDR2 YNNKEL (reference sequence). Germline trimming cut 0 bases from V and 5 bases from J; bases unmatched to any gene: 6. The CDR3 is made up of 15 amino acids. The chain is built from TRBV3-1 and TRBJ2-5; TRBD2 aligns across 7 bases. The sequencing input was blood, either unsorted or a sorted T cell fraction (not recorded which). This receptor was identified in a male donor with ankylosing spondylitis or in good health (not recorded which). The CDR3 here is CASSQDYAGVETQYF. In DNA, the CDR3 is TGTGCCAGCAGCCAAGACTACGCGGGAGTCGAGACCCAGTACTTC.